This T cell receptor (beta chain) came from a study of T cells in Graves' hyperthyroidism and ophthalmopathy. CDR3 size: 12 residues. Germline assignment: CDR1 MNHNS and CDR2 SASEGT. Trimming cost V 7 bases and J 2 bases, with 8 bases left between them. This clonotype has ten or more counts. Ophthalmopathy patients showed a Clinical Activity Score of at least 3, NOSPECS grade of at least 4 and duration under 3 months. It was RNA transcripts that yielded the amplified TCR beta CDR3 regions. HTBI primers were used for first-round RT-PCR of the TCR CDR3. Using its own MiXCR run on the multiplex PCR reads, TCRdb lists one record per CDR3 protein. Among 600,000 to 700,000 distinct CDR3 sequences listed, roughly 14% were seen once.

Sequencing was done on a sample of blood. The rearrangement links TRBV6-1 to TRBJ1-1, with TRBD1 as a possible D gene (5 bases). The TCR was taken from a woman in her thirties or forties with Graves' ophthalmopathy. The CDR3 is CASTTGNTEAFF. CDR3 nucleotide sequence: TGTGCCAGCACCACAGGAAACACTGAAGCTTTCTTT.